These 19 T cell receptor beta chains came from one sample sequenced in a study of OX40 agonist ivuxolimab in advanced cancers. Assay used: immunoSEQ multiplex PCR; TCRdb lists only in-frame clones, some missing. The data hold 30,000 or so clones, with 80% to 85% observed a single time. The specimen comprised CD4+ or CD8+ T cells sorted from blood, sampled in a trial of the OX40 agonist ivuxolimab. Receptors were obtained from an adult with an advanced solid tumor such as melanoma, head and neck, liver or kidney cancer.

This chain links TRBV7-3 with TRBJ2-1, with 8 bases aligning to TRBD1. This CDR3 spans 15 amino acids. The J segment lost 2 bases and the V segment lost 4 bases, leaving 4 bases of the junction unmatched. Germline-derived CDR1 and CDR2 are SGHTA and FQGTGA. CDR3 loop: CASSSQGAAYNEQFF. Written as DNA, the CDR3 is TGTGCCAGCAGCTCCCAGGGGGCGGCCTACAATGAGCAGTTCTTC.

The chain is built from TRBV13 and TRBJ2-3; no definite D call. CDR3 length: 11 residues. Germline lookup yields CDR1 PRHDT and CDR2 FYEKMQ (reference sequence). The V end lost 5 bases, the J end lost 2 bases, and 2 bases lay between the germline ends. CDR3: CASSHTDTQYF. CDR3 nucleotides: TGTGCCAGCAGCCACACAGATACGCAGTATTTT.

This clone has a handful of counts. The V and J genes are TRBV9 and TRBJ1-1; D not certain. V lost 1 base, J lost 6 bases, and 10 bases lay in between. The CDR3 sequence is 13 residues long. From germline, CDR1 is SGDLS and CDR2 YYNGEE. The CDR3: CASSVSSGSEAFF. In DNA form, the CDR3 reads TGTGCCAGCAGCGTAAGTTCAGGATCTGAAGCTTTCTTT.

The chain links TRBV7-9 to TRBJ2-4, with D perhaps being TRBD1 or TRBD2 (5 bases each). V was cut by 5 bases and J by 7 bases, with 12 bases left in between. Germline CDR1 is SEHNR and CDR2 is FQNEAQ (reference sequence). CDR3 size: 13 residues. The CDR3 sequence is CASSPRGSNIQYF. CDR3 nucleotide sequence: TGTGCCAGCAGCCCGAGGGGATCGAACATTCAGTACTTC. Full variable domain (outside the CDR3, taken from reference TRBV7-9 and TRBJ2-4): DTGVSQNPRHKITKRGQNVTFRCDPISEHNRLYWYRQTLGQGPEFLTYFQNEAQLEKSRLLSDRFSAERPKGSFSTLEIQRTEQGDSAMYLCASSPRGSNIQYFGAGTRLSVL.

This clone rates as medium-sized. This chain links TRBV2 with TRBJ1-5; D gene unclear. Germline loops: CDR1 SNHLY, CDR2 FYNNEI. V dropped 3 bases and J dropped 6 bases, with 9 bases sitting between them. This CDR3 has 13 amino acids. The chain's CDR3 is CASSDAGFQPQHF. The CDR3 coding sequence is TGTGCCAGCAGTGACGCGGGATTTCAGCCCCAGCATTTT.

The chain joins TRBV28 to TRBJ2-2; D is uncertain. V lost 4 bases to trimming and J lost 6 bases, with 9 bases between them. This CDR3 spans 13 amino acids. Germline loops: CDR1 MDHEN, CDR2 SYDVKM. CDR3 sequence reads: CASSSPGSGELFF. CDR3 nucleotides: TGTGCCAGCAGTTCCCCGGGCTCCGGGGAGCTGTTTTTT.

This CDR3 reads CASSFPPTSGSGYEQYF. CDR3 sequence (DNA): TGTGCCAGCAGCTTTCCCCCGACTAGCGGGAGTGGATACGAGCAGTACTTC. J is TRBJ2-7 and V is TRBV12-1; whether TRBD2, the table's D call, matches the DNA was not checked. TRBV12-1 is deemed a pseudogene. The length of the CDR3 is 17 residues.

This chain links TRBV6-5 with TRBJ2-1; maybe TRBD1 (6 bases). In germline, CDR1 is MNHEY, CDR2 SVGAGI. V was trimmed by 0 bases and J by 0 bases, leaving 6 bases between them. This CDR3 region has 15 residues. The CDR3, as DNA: TGTGCCAGCAGTTACTCCAGGGGCTCCTACAATGAGCAGTTCTTC. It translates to CASSYSRGSYNEQFF.

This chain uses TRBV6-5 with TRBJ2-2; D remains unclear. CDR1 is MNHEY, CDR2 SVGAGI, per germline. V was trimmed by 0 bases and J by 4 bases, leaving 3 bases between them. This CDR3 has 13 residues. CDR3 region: CASSYSSTGELFF. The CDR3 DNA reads TGTGCCAGCAGTTACTCGAGCACCGGGGAGCTGTTTTTT.

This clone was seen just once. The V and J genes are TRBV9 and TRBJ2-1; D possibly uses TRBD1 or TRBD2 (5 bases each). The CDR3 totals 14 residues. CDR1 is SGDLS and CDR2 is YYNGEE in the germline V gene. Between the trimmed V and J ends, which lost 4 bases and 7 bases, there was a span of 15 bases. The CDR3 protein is CASSRTGRPNEQFF. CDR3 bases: TGTGCCAGCAGCCGCACGGGACGCCCTAATGAGCAGTTCTTC.

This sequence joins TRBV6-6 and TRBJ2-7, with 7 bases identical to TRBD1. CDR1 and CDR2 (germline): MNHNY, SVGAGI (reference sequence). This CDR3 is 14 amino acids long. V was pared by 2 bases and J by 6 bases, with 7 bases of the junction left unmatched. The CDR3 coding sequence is TGTGCCAGCAGTTACCCCGGACAGGTCAGCGAGCAGTACTTC. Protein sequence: CASSYPGQVSEQYF.

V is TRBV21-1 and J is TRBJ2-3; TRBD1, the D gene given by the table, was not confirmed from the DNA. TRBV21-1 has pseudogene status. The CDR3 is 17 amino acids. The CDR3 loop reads CASSKALGTKSTDTQYF. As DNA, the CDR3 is TGTGCCAGCAGCAAAGCGCTGGGGACAAAAAGCACAGATACGCAGTATTTT.

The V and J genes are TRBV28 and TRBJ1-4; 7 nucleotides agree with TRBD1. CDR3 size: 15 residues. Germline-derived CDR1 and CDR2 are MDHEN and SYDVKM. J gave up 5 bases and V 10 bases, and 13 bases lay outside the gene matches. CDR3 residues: CATGARTGRNEKLFF. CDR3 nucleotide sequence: TGTGCCACGGGGGCCCGGACAGGTAGAAATGAAAAACTGTTTTTT.

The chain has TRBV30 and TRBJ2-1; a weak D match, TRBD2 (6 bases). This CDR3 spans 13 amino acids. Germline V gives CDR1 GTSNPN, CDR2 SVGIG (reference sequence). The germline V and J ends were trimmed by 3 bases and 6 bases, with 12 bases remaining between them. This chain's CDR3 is CAWSYGGRNEQFF. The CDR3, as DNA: TGTGCCTGGAGCTATGGAGGGCGCAATGAGCAGTTCTTC.

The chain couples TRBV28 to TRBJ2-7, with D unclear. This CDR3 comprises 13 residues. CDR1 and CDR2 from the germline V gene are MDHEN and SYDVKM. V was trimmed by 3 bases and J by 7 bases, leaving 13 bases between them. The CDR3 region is CASSFFTGGEQYF. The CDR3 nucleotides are TGTGCCAGCAGTTTCTTCACGGGTGGAGAGCAGTACTTC.

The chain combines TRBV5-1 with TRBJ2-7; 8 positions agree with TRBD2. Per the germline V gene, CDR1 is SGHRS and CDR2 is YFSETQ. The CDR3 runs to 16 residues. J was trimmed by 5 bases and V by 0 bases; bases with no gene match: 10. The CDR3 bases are TGCGCCAGCAGCTTGGCCGGGAGGGCCGCTTTGGACGAGCAGTACTTC. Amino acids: CASSLAGRAALDEQYF.

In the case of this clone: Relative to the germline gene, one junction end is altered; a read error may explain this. The CDR3 protein is CASSQGQGSSYEQCF. CDR3 DNA: TGCGCCAGCAGCCAAGGACAGGGGTCAAGCTACGAGCAGTGCTTC. This rearrangement joins TRBV4-3 to TRBJ2-7; 8 bases agree with TRBD1. In germline, CDR1 is LGHNA, CDR2 YSLEER. CDR3 size: 15 residues.

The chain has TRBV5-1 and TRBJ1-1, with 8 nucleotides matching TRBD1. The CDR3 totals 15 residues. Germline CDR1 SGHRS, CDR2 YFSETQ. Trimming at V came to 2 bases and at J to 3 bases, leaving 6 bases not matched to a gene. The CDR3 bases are TGCGCCAGCAGCTTCCGCAGGGGGCTTGACACTGAAGCTTTCTTT. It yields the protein CASSFRRGLDTEAFF.

The CDR3 DNA reads TGTGCCAGCAGCCACACTAGCGGGGGCCGATCCAGGGATACGCAGTATTTT. Translated, it gives CASSHTSGGRSRDTQYF. V gene TRBV7-6 combines with J gene TRBJ2-3, with 11 positions matching TRBD2. This CDR3 is built from 17 residues. Germline values: CDR1 SGHVS, CDR2 FNYEAQ. V lost 5 bases and J lost 6; bases outside the gene matches: 13. Looking up the rest from reference TRBV7-6 and TRBJ2-3 gives the full variable domain: GAGVSQSPRYKVTKRGQDVALRCDPISGHVSLYWYRQALGQGPEFLTYFNYEAQQDKSGLPNDRFSAERPEGSISTLTIQRTEQRDSAMYRCASSHTSGGRSRDTQYFGPGTRLTVL.